This TCR beta chain was identified in a study of blood T cells in healthy people across ages. The use of a sample-barcoded 5' primer and a J-beta primer mix characterized a second PCR of 7 to 11 cycles. TCRdb passed the 5' RACE reads through MiXCR, listing each CDR3 protein once. The data contain about 690,000 distinct CDR3 sequences, less than 45% of them singletons. Trimming pared 1 base from V and 4 bases from J, leaving 22 bases between. Germline CDR1 DFQATT, CDR2 SNEGSKA (reference sequence). The CDR3 is 17 amino acids. The TCR sequence derives from an older man in good health. The rearrangement uses TRBV20-1 and TRBJ1-2; D uncertain. The sample taken for sequencing was blood. The CDR3 DNA reads as TGCAGTGCTAGAGCATTAGTAGACCCAAACTCGGGCTATGGCTACACCTTC. Its translation is CSARALVDPNSGYGYTF.